Sequencing of this T cell receptor beta chain was carried out in a study of blood T cell repertoires in COVID-19 (dated by TCRdb to about 2020). Background on the whole study: Collaborator samples came from the United States, Italy and Spain and covered acute and convalescent phases of COVID-19. The material from the prospective study consisted of cDNA or gDNA derived from T cells, B-cell-depleted T cells, or PBMCs. Deeply sampled blood TCRbeta repertoires from subjects exposed to, actively infected with, or recovered from COVID-19 were included in the dataset. The repertoires were released in a freely available public database intended as a resource for research on the immune response to SARS-CoV-2. Samples came from the ongoing ImmuneRACE study (first 160 participants) plus 1,254 subjects from 6 global collaborators. Sample metadata almost always included a de-identified subject ID, COVID-19 status, age in years and sex. HLA class I and class II types, where available, came from metadata supplied by the sample provider rather than from assay-based typing.

A note on this clone: Its cognate antigen has yet to be identified. No base quality information exists; no much larger clone differs at one position.

Collaborating institutions collected whole blood in K2EDTA tubes following their own protocols. For TCRbeta analysis, collaborators shipped samples as frozen whole blood, isolated PBMCs, or DNA extracted from either of those sample types. The immunoSEQ Assay, a bias-controlled multiplex PCR, was used to amplify TCRbeta CDR3 regions from genomic DNA. The study's own analysis went as follows. Nucleated cell counts per sample were estimated from amplification of reference gene primers within the assay. Sequence reads were collapsed and filtered to measure the absolute abundance of every unique TCRbeta CDR3 rearrangement. For each sample, productive Simpson clonality was calculated by taking the square root of Simpson's diversity index across productive rearrangements. TCRdb limited this immuneACCESS table to in-frame rearrangements with V and J called. A share of clones is missing; checked studies link under half to unresolved V genes, and the rest is unexplained. That table gives V, J and clone size, and the DNA gave D and trimming. This sample is represented by 150,000 or so clones; about 89% of them were singletons. Under 0.6% of the sample goes to the ten largest clones.

The CDR3 runs 14 amino acids, cysteine and phenylalanine included. Only the CDR3 part of the read is kept: 42 bases, read in frame from the first base. The germline V gene gives CDR1 as MDHEN and CDR2 as SYDVKM. Clipping removes 3 bases from V and 6 bases from J, with 7 as the unmatched junction base count. On the study overall, not on this receptor specifically: The quantity of clinical and demographic metadata differed by source and by participant and was supplied without curation.

Recombination connected TRBV28 to TRBJ1-1; 7 bases in the junction line up with TRBD1. This clonotype was obtained from a man over 45 with acute or convalescent COVID-19. Sequencing was carried out using peripheral blood. The CDR3 protein sequence reads: CASSLVGQPAEAFF. The base sequence is TGTGCCAGCAGTTTGGTGGGACAGCCCGCTGAAGCTTTCTTT.